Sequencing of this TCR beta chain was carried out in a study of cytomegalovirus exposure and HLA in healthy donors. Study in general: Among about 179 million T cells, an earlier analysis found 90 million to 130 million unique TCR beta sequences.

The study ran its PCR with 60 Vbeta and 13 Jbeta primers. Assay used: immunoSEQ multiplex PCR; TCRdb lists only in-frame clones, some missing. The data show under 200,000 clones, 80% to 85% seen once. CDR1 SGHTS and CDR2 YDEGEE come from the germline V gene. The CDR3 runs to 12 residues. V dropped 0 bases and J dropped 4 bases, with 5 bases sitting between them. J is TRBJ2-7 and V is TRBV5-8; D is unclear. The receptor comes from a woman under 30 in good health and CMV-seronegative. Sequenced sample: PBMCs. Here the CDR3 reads CASSLVPYEQYF. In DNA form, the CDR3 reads TGTGCCAGCAGCTTGGTCCCATACGAGCAGTACTTC.